The 17 T cell receptor beta chains listed next were all sequenced from one sample in a study of CD8 T cells in Susac syndrome. Reverse transcription used roughly 0.45 to 1 ug RNA and random hexamers. One entry per CDR3 protein, called by TCRdb with MiXCR from the immunoSEQ multiplex PCR reads. The repertoire holds roughly 150,000 distinct CDR3 sequences, with around 95% as singletons. Sample: CD8+ T cells from PBMCs. All receptors derive from a human donor with multiple sclerosis.

The chain is built from TRBV14 and TRBJ1-2, with D uncertain. Germline V gives CDR1 SGHDN, CDR2 FVKESK. The CDR3 covers 14 residues. The V gene lost 0 bases and the J gene lost 6 bases, with 11 bases spanning the gap. In nucleotides, the CDR3 is TGTGCCAGCAGCCAAGACTGGGCAGGTCATGGCTACACCTTC. It is translated as CASSQDWAGHGYTF.

The V gene is TRBV29-1, the J gene TRBJ2-3; the D is unclear. The CDR3 sequence is 11 residues long. The V end was cut by 3 bases, the J end by 5 bases, with 6 bases between. Germline values: CDR1 SQVTM, CDR2 ANQGSEA. Here the CDR3 reads CSVDEIDTQYF. CDR3 sequence (DNA): TGCAGCGTTGATGAGATAGATACGCAGTATTTT.

This clonotype has a single count. J is TRBJ1-2 and V is TRBV20-1; D call uncertain. The CDR3 is made up of 11 amino acids. The ends were cut back, 5 bases at V and 9 bases at J, with 13 bases in the middle. Germline lookup yields CDR1 DFQATT and CDR2 SNEGSKA (reference sequence). The DNA of the CDR3 is TGCAGTGCTCCCATCGAAGGGCGCTACACCTTC. Translation gives CSAPIEGRYTF.

The chain recombines TRBV7-9 with TRBJ1-6; D is unresolved. Between the trimmed V and J ends, which lost 6 bases and 5 bases, there was a span of 11 bases. This CDR3 is built from 14 residues. CDR1 is SEHNR and CDR2 is FQNEAQ in the germline V gene (reference sequence). DNA of the CDR3: TGTGCCAGCAGTTTCGTAGGGAATAATTCACCCCTCCACTTT. Translated: CASSFVGNNSPLHF.

The chain joins TRBV6-5 to TRBJ1-1; no firm D call. The CDR3 runs 13 residues. Germline CDR1 and CDR2: MNHEY and SVGAGI. The V gene lost 5 bases and the J gene lost 3 bases, with 10 bases spanning the gap. Here the CDR3 DNA reads TGTGCCAGCAGTCCAAACATCGACACTGAAGCTTTCTTT. Amino acid sequence: CASSPNIDTEAFF.

The chain combines TRBV27 with TRBJ2-1; 14 bases match TRBD2. Germline V gives CDR1 MNHEY, CDR2 SMNVEV (reference sequence). The CDR3 runs 20 residues. Trimming at V came to 6 bases and at J to 7 bases, leaving 20 bases not matched to a gene. The DNA for the CDR3 is TGTGCCAGCAGCCAACAAACGGGACTAGCGGGGGCCCTCCGGGTAAATGAGCAGTTCTTC. This sequence encodes CASSQQTGLAGALRVNEQFF.

The chain carries TRBV27 and TRBJ2-7; TRBD1 agrees at 11 bases. J gave up 7 bases and V 3 bases, and 2 bases lay outside the gene matches. Germline loops: CDR1 MNHEY, CDR2 SMNVEV (reference sequence). The CDR3 loop spans 13 amino acids. CDR3 sequence (DNA): TGTGCCAGCAGTTTGGACAGGGGGCGAGAGCAGTACTTC. This translates into CASSLDRGREQYF.

The rearrangement joins TRBV29-1 to TRBJ2-5, with 9 positions matching TRBD2. CDR3 length: 16 residues. Trimming at V came to 3 bases and at J to 2 bases, leaving 10 bases not matched to a gene. Germline V gene sequence: CDR1 SQVTM, CDR2 ANQGSEA. CDR3 bases: TGCAGCGTTGAGGGGCTGCGGGGGGGCCAACAAGAGACCCAGTACTTC. It yields the protein CSVEGLRGGQQETQYF.

This sequence joins TRBV15 and TRBJ2-7; the D is unclear. Trimming removed 5 bases at V and 2 bases at J, with 10 bases between. Germline CDR1 and CDR2: LNHNV and YYDKDF (reference sequence). The CDR3 is 13 amino acids. In nucleotides, the CDR3 is TGTGCCACCAGCGGGAAGGGCCCCTACGAGCAGTACGTC. It specifies CATSGKGPYEQYV.

The chain is built from TRBV7-9 and TRBJ2-2; tentatively, D is TRBD2 (6 bases). Looked up from germline, CDR1 is SEHNR and CDR2 is FQNEAQ (reference sequence). There are 14 residues in the CDR3. Trimming removed 8 bases from V and 1 base from J, with 11 bases in between. The chain's CDR3 is CASLRGLNTGELFF. The CDR3, as DNA: TGTGCCAGCTTGCGGGGTTTGAACACCGGGGAGCTGTTTTTT.

This clonotype has a single count. The chain is built from TRBV28 and TRBJ2-3, with 8 bases aligning to TRBD1. The CDR3 is made up of 17 amino acids. Per the germline V gene, CDR1 is MDHEN and CDR2 is SYDVKM. After removal of 8 bases from V and 2 bases from J, the junction contained 15 bases not matched to a gene. The CDR3 region is CASYEQGAWSNTDTQYF. CDR3 sequence (DNA): TGTGCCAGCTACGAGCAGGGGGCTTGGAGTAACACAGATACGCAGTATTTT.

This clonotype was observed a single time. V and J are TRBV27 and TRBJ1-1; D is possibly TRBD1 (6 bases). Deletions cut 4 bases from V and 5 bases from J, with 23 bases between. Germline lookup yields CDR1 MNHEY and CDR2 SMNVEV (reference sequence). The CDR3 is 17 residues long. This chain's CDR3 is CASSYRVVTEYLTEAFF. The CDR3 DNA is TGTGCCAGCAGTTACAGGGTAGTAACGGAATACTTGACTGAAGCTTTCTTT.

CDR3 sequence (DNA): TGCAGCGCCCCTCAGGGGGCGGACACTGAAGCTTTCTTT. Residues: CSAPQGADTEAFF. The rearrangement joins TRBV29-1 to TRBJ1-1, with 8 nucleotides matching TRBD1. The germline gives CDR1 SQVTM, CDR2 ANQGSEA. With 7 bases clipped from V and 3 bases from J, the junction kept 7 bases outside the gene matches. This CDR3 is 13 amino acids long.

The rearrangement uses TRBV12-3 or TRBV12-4 and TRBJ1-6; the D is unclear. Trimming removed 6 bases from V and 6 bases from J, with 9 bases in between. This CDR3 is built from 13 residues. In nucleotides, the CDR3 is TGTGCCAGCAGCCGACGGGGTAATTCACCCCTCCACTTT. Its protein is CASSRRGNSPLHF.

V and J are TRBV9 and TRBJ1-1; D gene uncertain. The V end lost 0 bases, the J end lost 1 base, and 7 bases lay between the germline ends. This CDR3 region has 14 residues. Germline V CDR1 and CDR2: SGDLS, YYNGEE. The CDR3 nucleotides are TGTGCCAGCAGCGTAGAGAGCGGGAACACTGAAGCTTTCTTT. Amino acids: CASSVESGNTEAFF.

The rearrangement uses TRBV25-1 and TRBJ1-5; possibly TRBD1 for D (5 bases). V was trimmed by 1 base and J by 1 base, leaving 11 bases between them. This CDR3 contains 16 residues. Germline loops: CDR1 MGHDK, CDR2 SYGVNS. The CDR3 DNA reads TGTGCCAGCAGTGAATCGAGGGGAGGAAGCAATCAGCCCCAGCATTTT. It specifies CASSESRGGSNQPQHF.

The V and J genes are TRBV12-3 or TRBV12-4 and TRBJ1-1; D gene unclear. CDR3 size: 11 residues. V dropped 6 bases and J dropped 3 bases, with 5 bases sitting between them. CDR3: CASRRDTEAFF. DNA of the CDR3: TGTGCCAGCAGACGGGACACTGAAGCTTTCTTT.